This TCR beta chain came from a study of human T cells and chemical hapten exposure. Study-level results: Because they had alopecia, donors may respond immunologically unlike healthy people.

As concerns this clonotype: Its antigen is unidentified.

It was the library that attached unique molecular identifiers to individual cDNA molecules. TCRdb processed the RACE reads anew with MiXCR; each CDR3 protein has one entry. The table records some 83,000 distinct CDR3 sequences, around a tenth of them present only once. As to time point: patch test 1, 2 weeks after DPC sensitization. Treatment of the sample: therapeutic diphenylcyclopropenone sensitization with weekly scalp DPC. Sample donors consisted of patients with alopecia, aged 18 to 70 years, who were suitable for DPC. The sample was whole blood, taken in connection with sensitization to the hapten diphenylcyclopropenone (DPC). This TCR derives from a woman in her fifties or sixties with alopecia areata. Some clones in this sample may be carry-over from other donors' samples.

Written as DNA, the CDR3 is TGCAGTGCCCCCCGGGGGGCTTCAAGTAATTCACCCCTCCACTTT. This gives the protein CSAPRGASSNSPLHF. The genes are TRBV20-1 and TRBJ1-6, with a possible D match to TRBD1 (6 bases). The CDR3 is 15 residues long. The germline gives CDR1 DFQATT, CDR2 SNEGSKA (reference sequence). V was cut by 6 bases and J by 6 bases, with 18 bases left in between.